The TCR beta chain described here comes from a study of blood T cell repertoires in COVID-19. In the study overall: The United States, Italy and Spain were the sources of the acute and convalescent COVID-19 samples. In each case, the material was cDNA or gDNA derived from T cells, B-cell-depleted T cells, or PBMCs.

Original methodology: From reference gene primer amplification, estimates of nucleated cell counts were derived. Using immunoSEQ multiplex PCR, the repertoire was profiled, and TCRdb retains in-frame clones only, with some absent. V and J calls plus clone size are reproduced from that table; the DNA served to infer D and trimming. The sample has hundreds of thousands of clones, roughly 87% seen once. The CDR3 has 12 residues. V was cut by 5 bases and J by 6 bases, with 13 bases left in between. CDR1 GTSNPN and CDR2 SVGIG come from the germline V gene (reference sequence). This clone occurred a few times.

The specimen sequenced was peripheral blood. The sequence derives from a woman in her fifties or sixties who had recovered from COVID-19. The V and J genes are TRBV30 and TRBJ1-1, with D perhaps TRBD1 (5 bases). CDR3 region: CAWGTWRSEAFF. The DNA for the CDR3 is TGTGCCTGGGGGACTTGGCGGTCTGAAGCTTTCTTT.